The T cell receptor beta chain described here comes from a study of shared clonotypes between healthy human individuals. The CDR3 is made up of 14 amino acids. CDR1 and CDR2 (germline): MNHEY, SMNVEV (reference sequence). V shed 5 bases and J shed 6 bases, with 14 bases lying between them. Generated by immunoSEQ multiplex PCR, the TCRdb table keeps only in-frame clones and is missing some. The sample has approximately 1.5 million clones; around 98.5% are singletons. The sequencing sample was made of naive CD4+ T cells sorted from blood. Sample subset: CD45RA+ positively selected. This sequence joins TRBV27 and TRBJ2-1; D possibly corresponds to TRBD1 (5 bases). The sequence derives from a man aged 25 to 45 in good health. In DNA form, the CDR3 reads TGTGCCAGCAGTCAGGGTCCCTTGGTCAATGAGCAGTTCTTC. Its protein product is CASSQGPLVNEQFF.